Each of the 6 T cell receptor beta chains below was sequenced from the same sample in a study of T cells in Graves' hyperthyroidism and ophthalmopathy (dated by TCRdb to between 2018 and 2021). The library was made by multiplex PCR. For sequencing, an Illumina HiSeq 2000 was employed. The TCR beta CDR3 regions were amplified from the RNA transcripts. The first round of RT-PCR for the TCR CDR3 was performed with the HTBI primer set and the Qiagen OneStep RT-PCR kit. TCRdb cleaned the public reads at Q25 with fastp, built clones with MiXCR and kept in-frame beta chains. Duplicate CDR3 protein sequences are folded into a single record with the most common DNA and genes. The sample profile shows roughly 700,000 distinct CDR3 sequences; less than 15% of them were found once. The top ten clones comprise 10% to 13% of the sample. The sequencing input was blood. These receptors were collected from a woman between 18 and 30 years old with Graves' hyperthyroidism.

This clonotype was picked up many times. This rearrangement joins TRBV3-1 to TRBJ2-1; D ambiguous. The CDR3 sequence is 13 residues long. V lost 4 bases to trimming and J lost 7 bases, with 11 bases between them. The germline V gene has CDR1 LGHDT and CDR2 YNNKEL (reference sequence). The CDR3 here is CASSPFYGNEQFF. The CDR3 coding sequence is TGTGCCAGCAGCCCTTTTTATGGGAATGAGCAGTTCTTC.

This clonotype was counted between two and nine times. The chain is built from TRBV7-2 and TRBJ2-7; TRBD1 aligns across 7 bases. The CDR3 is 15 residues long. V was clipped by 2 bases and J by 5 bases; unmatched bases: 9. Germline CDR1 SGHTA, CDR2 FQGNSA. The CDR3 nucleotides are TGTGCCAGCAGCTTATCAATAGGGGGCTTCGACGAGCAGTACTTC. Protein: CASSLSIGGFDEQYF.

This clonotype occurred many times. V usage is TRBV29-1 and J usage is TRBJ1-1, with D unclear. Germline CDR1 is SQVTM and CDR2 is ANQGSEA. V gave up 1 base and J gave up 10 bases, with 13 bases separating them. CDR3 length equals 12 residues. CDR3 nucleotide sequence: TGCAGCGTTGAAGGGGTGAAAAGTAGAGCTTTCTTT. This gives the protein CSVEGVKSRAFF.

This clonotype was seen a handful of times. The CDR3 sequence: CASSPRWLGGLAKNIQYF. The CDR3 DNA reads as TGCGCCAGCAGCCCCCGGTGGCTGGGGGGACTAGCCAAAAACATTCAGTACTTC. The rearrangement links TRBV4-1 to TRBJ2-4, with D perhaps TRBD2 (6 bases). This CDR3 is built from 18 residues. Trimming removed 4 bases at V and 0 bases at J, with 19 bases between. Germline assignment: CDR1 MGHRA and CDR2 YSYEKL.

This clonotype has at least ten counts. This chain's CDR3 is CASSPPVRTNYGYTF. The CDR3 DNA is TGTGCCAGCTCACCACCGGTCAGAACTAACTATGGCTACACCTTC. This rearrangement joins TRBV18 to TRBJ1-2; D is ambiguous. CDR3 length: 15 amino acids. Germline lookup yields CDR1 KGHSH and CDR2 LQKENI. With 0 bases removed from V and 0 bases from J, the gap between germline ends came to 8 bases.

The sample holds many counts of this clonotype. The rearrangement links TRBV6-1 to TRBJ2-7; D is tentatively TRBD1 or TRBD2 (5 bases each). This CDR3 comprises 12 residues. V was shortened by 6 bases and J by 6 bases, with 12 bases between the two germline ends. Germline-derived CDR1 and CDR2 are MNHNS and SASEGT. The CDR3 sequence is CASRGTAGEQYF. The CDR3 coding sequence is TGTGCCAGCAGAGGGACGGCGGGCGAGCAGTACTTC.